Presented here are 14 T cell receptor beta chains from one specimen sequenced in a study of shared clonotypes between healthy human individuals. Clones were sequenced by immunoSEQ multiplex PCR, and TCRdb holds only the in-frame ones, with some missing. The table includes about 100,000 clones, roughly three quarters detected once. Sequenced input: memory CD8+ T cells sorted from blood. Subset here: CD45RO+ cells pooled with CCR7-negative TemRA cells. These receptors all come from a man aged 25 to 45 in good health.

The DNA of the CDR3 is TGTGCCATCTCCGAGGATAGCGGGAGGGCCAACAATGAGCAGTTCTTC. Translated, it gives CAISEDSGRANNEQFF. This rearrangement joins TRBV28 to TRBJ2-1; 11 nucleotides align to TRBD2. CDR1 is MDHEN, CDR2 SYDVKM, per germline. The CDR3 has 16 residues. V lost 10 bases, J lost 5 bases, and 13 bases stayed unmatched.

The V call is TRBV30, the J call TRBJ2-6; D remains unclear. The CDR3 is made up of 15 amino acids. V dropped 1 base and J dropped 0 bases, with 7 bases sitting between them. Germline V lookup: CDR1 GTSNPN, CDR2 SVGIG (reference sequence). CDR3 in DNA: TGTGCCTGGAGTGCCGGCTACTCTGGGGCCAACGTCCTGACTTTC. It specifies CAWSAGYSGANVLTF.

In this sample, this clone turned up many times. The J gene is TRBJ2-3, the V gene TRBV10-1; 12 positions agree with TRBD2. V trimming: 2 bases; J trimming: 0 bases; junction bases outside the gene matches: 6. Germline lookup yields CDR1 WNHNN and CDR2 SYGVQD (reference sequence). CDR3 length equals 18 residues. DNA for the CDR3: TGCGCCAGCAGTGAGGGACAGGGGACTAGCGGGAGCACAGATACGCAGTATTTT. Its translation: CASSEGQGTSGSTDTQYF.

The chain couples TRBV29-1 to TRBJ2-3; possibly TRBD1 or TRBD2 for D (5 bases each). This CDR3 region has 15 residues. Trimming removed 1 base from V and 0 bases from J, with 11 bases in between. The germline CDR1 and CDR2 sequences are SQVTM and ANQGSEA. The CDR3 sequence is CSVEALGVSTDTQYF. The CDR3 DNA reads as TGCAGCGTTGAAGCCCTGGGGGTAAGCACAGATACGCAGTATTTT.

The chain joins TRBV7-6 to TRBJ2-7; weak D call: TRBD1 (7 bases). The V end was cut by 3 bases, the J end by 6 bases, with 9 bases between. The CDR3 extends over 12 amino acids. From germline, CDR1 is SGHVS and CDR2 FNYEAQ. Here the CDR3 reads CASSFQGGEQYF. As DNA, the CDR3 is TGTGCCAGCAGCTTTCAGGGGGGCGAGCAGTACTTC.

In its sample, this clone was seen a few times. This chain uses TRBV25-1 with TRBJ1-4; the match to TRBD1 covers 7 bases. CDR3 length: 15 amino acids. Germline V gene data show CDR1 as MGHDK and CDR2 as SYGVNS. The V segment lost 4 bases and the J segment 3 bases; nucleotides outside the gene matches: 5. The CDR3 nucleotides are TGTGCCAGCAGTGCGACAGGGCAAGCTAATGAAAAACTGTTTTTT. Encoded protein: CASSATGQANEKLFF.

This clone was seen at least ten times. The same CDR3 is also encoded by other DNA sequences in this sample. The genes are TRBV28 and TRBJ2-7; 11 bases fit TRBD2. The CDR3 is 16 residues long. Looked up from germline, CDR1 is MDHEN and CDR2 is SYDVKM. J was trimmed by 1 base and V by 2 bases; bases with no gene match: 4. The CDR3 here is CASSLTSGSRSYEQYF. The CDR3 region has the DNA TGTGCCAGCAGTTTAACTAGCGGGAGTCGATCCTACGAGCAGTACTTC.

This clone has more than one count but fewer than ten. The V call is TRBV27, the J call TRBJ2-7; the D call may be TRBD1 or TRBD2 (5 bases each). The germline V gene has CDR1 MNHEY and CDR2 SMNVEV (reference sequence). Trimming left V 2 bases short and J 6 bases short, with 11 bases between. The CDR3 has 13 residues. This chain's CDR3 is CASSLGGAGEQYF. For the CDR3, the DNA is TGTGCCAGCAGTTTAGGGGGAGCCGGCGAGCAGTACTTC.

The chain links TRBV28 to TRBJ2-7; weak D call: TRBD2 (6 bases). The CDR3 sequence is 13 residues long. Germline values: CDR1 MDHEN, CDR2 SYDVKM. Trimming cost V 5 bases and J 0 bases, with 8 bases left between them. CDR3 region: CASSDGSSYEQYF. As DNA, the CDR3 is TGTGCCAGCAGTGACGGGAGCTCCTACGAGCAGTACTTC.

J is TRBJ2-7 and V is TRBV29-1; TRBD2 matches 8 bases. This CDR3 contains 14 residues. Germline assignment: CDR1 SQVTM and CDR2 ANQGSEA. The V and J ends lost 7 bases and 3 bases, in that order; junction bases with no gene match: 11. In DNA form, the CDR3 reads TGCAGCGCCGGGGGGGACGGCCGTTTCTACGAGCAGTACTTC. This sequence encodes CSAGGDGRFYEQYF.

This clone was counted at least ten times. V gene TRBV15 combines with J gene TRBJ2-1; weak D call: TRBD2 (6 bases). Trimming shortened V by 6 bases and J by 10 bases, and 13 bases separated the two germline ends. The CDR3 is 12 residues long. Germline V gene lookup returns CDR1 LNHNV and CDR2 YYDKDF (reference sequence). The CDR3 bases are TGTGCCACCAGAGTTTCGGGAGAAGAGCAGTTCTTC. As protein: CATRVSGEEQFF.

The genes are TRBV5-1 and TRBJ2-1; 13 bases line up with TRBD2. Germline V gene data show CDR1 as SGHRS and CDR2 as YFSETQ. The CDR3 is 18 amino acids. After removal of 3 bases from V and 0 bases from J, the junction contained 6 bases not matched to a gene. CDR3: CASSSGTSGKSSYNEQFF. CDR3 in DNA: TGCGCCAGCAGCTCCGGGACTAGCGGGAAGAGCTCCTACAATGAGCAGTTCTTC.

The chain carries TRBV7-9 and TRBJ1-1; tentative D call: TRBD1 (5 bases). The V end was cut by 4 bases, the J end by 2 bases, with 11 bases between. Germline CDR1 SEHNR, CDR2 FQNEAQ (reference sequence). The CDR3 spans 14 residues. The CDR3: CASSSREFNTEAFF. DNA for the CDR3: TGTGCCAGCAGCTCCAGGGAGTTCAACACTGAAGCTTTCTTT.

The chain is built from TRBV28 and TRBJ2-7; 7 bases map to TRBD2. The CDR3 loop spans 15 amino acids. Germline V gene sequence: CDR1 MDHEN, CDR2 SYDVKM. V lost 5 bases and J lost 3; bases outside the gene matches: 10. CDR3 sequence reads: CASSPFRREIYEQYF. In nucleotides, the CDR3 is TGTGCCAGCAGTCCCTTTAGGCGGGAGATCTACGAGCAGTACTTC.